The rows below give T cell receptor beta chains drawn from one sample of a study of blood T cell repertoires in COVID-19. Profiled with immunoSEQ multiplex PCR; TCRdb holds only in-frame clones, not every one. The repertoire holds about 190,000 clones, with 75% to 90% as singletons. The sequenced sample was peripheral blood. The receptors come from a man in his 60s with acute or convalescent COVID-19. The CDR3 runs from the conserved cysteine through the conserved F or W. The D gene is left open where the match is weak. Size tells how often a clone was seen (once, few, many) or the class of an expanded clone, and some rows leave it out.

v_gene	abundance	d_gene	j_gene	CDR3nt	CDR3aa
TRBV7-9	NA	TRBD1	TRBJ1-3	TGTGCCAGCAGCGCCACAGGGGGGTCCTCTGGAAACACCATATATTTT	CASSATGGSSGNTIYF
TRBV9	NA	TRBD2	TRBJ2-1	TGTGCCAGCAGCGTGACTAGCGGGGGGGTCCATGAGCAGTTCTTC	CASSVTSGGVHEQFF
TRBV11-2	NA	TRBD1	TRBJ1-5	TGTGCCAGCAGTCGGACAGGGGGCAATCAGCCCCAGCATTTT	CASSRTGGNQPQHF
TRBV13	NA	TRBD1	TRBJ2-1	TGTGCCAGCAGCCTAGGACAGGGCAGCTACAATGAGCAGTTCTTC	CASSLGQGSYNEQFF
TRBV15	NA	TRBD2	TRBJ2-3	TGTGCCACCAGCGAACCCCGACTAGCGAGCACAGATACGCAGTATTTT	CATSEPRLASTDTQYF
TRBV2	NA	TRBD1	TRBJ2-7	TGTGCCAGCAGTACCGGGACAGGGGTTGACGAGCAGTACTTC	CASSTGTGVDEQYF
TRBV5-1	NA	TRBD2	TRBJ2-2	TGCGCCAGCAGCTTGTTGTCTAGCGGGAGGGTCGACGCGAACACCGGGGAGCTGTTTTTT	CASSLLSSGRVDANTGELFF
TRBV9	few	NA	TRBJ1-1	TGTGCCAGCAGCGTAGGGGCAGTCCAGAACACTGAAGCTTTCTTT	CASSVGAVQNTEAFF
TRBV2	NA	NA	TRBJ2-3	TGTGCCAGCAGACCCGGACAGCGCACAGATACGCAGTATTTT	CASRPGQRTDTQYF
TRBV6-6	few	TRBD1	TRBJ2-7	TGTGCCAGCAGTTACTATGGGACAGGGGGACACGAGCAGTACTTC	CASSYYGTGGHEQYF
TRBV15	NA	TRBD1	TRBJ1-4	TGTGCCACCAGGCCTAGGACAGGGAATGAAAAACTGTTTTTT	CATRPRTGNEKLFF
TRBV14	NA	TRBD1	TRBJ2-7	TGTGCCAGCAGCCCCTACAGGGACAGCTCCTACGAGCAGTACTTC	CASSPYRDSSYEQYF
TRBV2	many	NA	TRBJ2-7	TGTGCCAGCAGTGCCAGGACAGCCCTGAACTACGAGCAGTACTTC	CASSARTALNYEQYF
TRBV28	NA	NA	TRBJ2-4	TGTGCCAGCAGACGACCGGTAGAGGTGGGGGGTACCAAAAACATTCAGTACTTC	CASRRPVEVGGTKNIQYF
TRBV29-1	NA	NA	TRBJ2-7	TGCAGCGTTGAAGATTCTTCTTTTGGACTAACTAAGAGAGATTACGAGCAGTACTTC	CSVEDSSFGLTKRDYEQYF
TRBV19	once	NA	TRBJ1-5	TGTGCCACTTATGACTACCTTGGCAATCAGCCCCAGCATTTT	CATYDYLGNQPQHF
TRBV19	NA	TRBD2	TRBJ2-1	TGTGCCAGTCGTTCCGGGACTAGCAAGGTTCATGAGCAGTTCTTC	CASRSGTSKVHEQFF
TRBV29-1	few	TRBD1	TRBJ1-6	TGCAGCGTTGGACAGGGAATTAATTCACCCCTCCACTTT	CSVGQGINSPLHF
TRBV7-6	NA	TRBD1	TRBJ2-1	TGTGCCAGCAGCCTGGCGGGACAGGGATACAATGAGCAGTTCTTC	CASSLAGQGYNEQFF
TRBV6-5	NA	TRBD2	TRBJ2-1	TGTGCCAGCAGGGCCGGGACTAGCGGAAAGAATGAGCAGTTCTTC	CASRAGTSGKNEQFF
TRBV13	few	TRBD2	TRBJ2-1	TGTGCCAGCAGCCCCTCGGGGCGGGAGGGCCGCAATGAGCAGTTCTTC	CASSPSGREGRNEQFF
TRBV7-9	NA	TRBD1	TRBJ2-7	TGTGCCAGCAGGATGGGACAGGGCTCCTACGAGCAGTACTTC	CASRMGQGSYEQYF
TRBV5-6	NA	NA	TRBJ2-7	TGTGCCAGCAGCTTGGACAGGGTCAACTACGAGCAGTACTTC	CASSLDRVNYEQYF
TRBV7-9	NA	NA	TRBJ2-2	TGTGCCAGCAGCAAAAGAGTTCCAGGGAAGTCCGCGAACACCGGGGAGCTGTTTTTT	CASSKRVPGKSANTGELFF
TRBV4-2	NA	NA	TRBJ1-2	TGTGCCAGCAACCCCGCAGGCGGGCCGAACTATGGCTACACCTTC	CASNPAGGPNYGYTF
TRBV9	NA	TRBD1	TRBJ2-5	TGTGCCAGCAGCGTAGGCGGGACAGGGGGCGAAAAGACCCAGTACTTC	CASSVGGTGGEKTQYF
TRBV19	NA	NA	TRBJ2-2	TGTGCCAGTAGATTCGGGGAAGTTACCGGGGAGCTGTTTTTT	CASRFGEVTGELFF
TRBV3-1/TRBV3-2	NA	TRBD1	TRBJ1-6	TGTGCCAGCAGCCTCGGACAGGGGCATTCACCCCTCCACTTT	CASSLGQGHSPLHF
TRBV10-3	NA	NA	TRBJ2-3	TGTGCCATCACCGGACAGACCACAGATACGCAGTATTTT	CAITGQTTDTQYF
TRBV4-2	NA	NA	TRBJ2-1	TGTGCCAGCAGCCAAGGCCTCGCCGGACTAAAAGTCCACAATGAGCAGTTCTTC	CASSQGLAGLKVHNEQFF
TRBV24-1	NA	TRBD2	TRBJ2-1	TGTGCCACCAGTGATTCTAGCGGGGGGAACAATGAGCAGTTCTTC	CATSDSSGGNNEQFF
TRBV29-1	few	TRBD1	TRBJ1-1	TGCAGCGTTGTCCCAACAAATAGGGGACAGAGCCTGATTTACCCCATGAACACTGAAGCTTTCTTT	CSVVPTNRGQSLIYPMNTEAFF
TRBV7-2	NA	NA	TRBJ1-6	TGTGCCAGCAGCTTAGTAGACGGGGTTAGATCACCCCTCCACTTT	CASSLVDGVRSPLHF
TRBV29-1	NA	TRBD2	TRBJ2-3	TGCAGCGTTGAAGCTCGCGGGAGGGCCATAGATACGCAGTATTTT	CSVEARGRAIDTQYF
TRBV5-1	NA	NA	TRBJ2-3	TGCGCCAGCAGGGGCTCGAGAGGGCCAGATACGCAGTATTTT	CASRGSRGPDTQYF
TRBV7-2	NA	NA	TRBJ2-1	TGTGCCAGCGGCCCGACTAGCTACAATGAGCAGTTCTTC	CASGPTSYNEQFF
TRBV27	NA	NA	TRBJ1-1	TGTGCCAGCAGTATTAACGGGGGGGTGGACACTGAAGCTTTCTTT	CASSINGGVDTEAFF
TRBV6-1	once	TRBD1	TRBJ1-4	TGTGCCAGCAGTACCGGGACAGGGGAGGAAAAACTGTTTTTT	CASSTGTGEEKLFF
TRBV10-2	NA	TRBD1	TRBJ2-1	TGCGCCAGATCTGCGACAGGGGGCGCCGACAATGAGCAGTTCTTC	CARSATGGADNEQFF
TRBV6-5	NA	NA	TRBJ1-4	TGTGCCAGCAAGGACAAAAGATTAACTAATGAAAAACTGTTTTTT	CASKDKRLTNEKLFF
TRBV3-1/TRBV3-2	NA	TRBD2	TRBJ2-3	TGTGCCAGCAGCCGTATTAGCGGGAAGGGCACAGATACGCAGTATTTT	CASSRISGKGTDTQYF